This T cell receptor (beta chain) appears in the sequencing data of a study of cytomegalovirus exposure and HLA in healthy donors. The V segment lost 6 bases and the J segment 2 bases; nucleotides outside the gene matches: 5. This CDR3 is 14 amino acids long. Looked up from germline, CDR1 is MGHRA and CDR2 is YSYEKL. This clone has ten or more counts. The antigen is unknown. Notes on the study in general: Roughly uniform sequencing depth across donors was assumed, possibly incorrectly.

With 60 Vbeta and 13 Jbeta primers, the PCR was carried out. Profiled with immunoSEQ multiplex PCR; TCRdb holds only in-frame clones, not every one. This sample has some 140,000 clones, with under 85% found just once. Sequencing was performed on PBMCs. The chain carries TRBV4-1 and TRBJ2-3, with 7 nucleotides matching TRBD2. The receptor's source is a man in his thirties or forties in good health and CMV-seronegative. The CDR3 sequence is CASRTGGSTDTQYF. In DNA form, the CDR3 reads TGCGCCAGCAGGACGGGGGGTTCCACAGATACGCAGTATTTT.